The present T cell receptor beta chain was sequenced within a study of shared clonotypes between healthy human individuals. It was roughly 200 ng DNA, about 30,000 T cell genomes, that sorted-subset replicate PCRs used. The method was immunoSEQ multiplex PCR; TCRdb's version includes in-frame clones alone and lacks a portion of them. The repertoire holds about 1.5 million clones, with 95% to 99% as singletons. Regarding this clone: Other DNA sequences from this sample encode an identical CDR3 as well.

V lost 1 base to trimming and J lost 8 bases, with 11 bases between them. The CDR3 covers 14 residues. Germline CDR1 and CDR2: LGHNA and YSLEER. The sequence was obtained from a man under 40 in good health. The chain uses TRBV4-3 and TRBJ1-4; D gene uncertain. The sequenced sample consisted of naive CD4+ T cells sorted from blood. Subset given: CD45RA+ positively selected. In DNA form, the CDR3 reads TGCGCCAGCAGCCAAGGGACCGGACGCGAAAAACTGTTTTTT. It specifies CASSQGTGREKLFF.